This note documents a single T cell receptor beta chain sequence. CDR3 length: 19 residues. Trimming took 3 bases from V and 5 from J; bases not matched to a gene: 16. Germline CDR1 reads DFQATT; CDR2 reads SNEGSKA (reference sequence). The record originates from a study of blood T cell repertoires in COVID-19. Under the authors' procedure: Cell counts per sample came from amplifying reference gene primers. The method was immunoSEQ multiplex PCR; TCRdb's version includes in-frame clones alone and lacks a portion of them. V, J and clone size are those of that table, while D and trimming were read from the DNA. The sample has 150,000 to 200,000 clones; roughly nine tenths are singletons.

The rearrangement joins TRBV20-1 to TRBJ2-3, with 14 nucleotides matching TRBD2. Sample: peripheral blood. This clonotype originated in a man aged 18 to 30 who had recovered from COVID-19. In DNA, the CDR3 is TGCAGTGCTAGTGGGTATGGGACTAGCGGGAGCCGAAGTGGAGATACGCAGTATTTT. Protein: CSASGYGTSGSRSGDTQYF.